Shown below are 30 T cell receptor beta chains from a single sample sequenced in a study of blood T cells in healthy people across ages. Together with a sample-barcoded 5' primer, a J-beta primer mix was included in a second PCR lasting about 7 to 11 cycles. MiXCR, run by TCRdb on the 5' RACE reads, gives a single entry per CDR3 protein. This table holds 550,000 to 750,000 distinct CDR3 sequences, around 20% found once. Sequencing was performed on blood. These receptors originate from a man between 65 and 85 years old in good health.

This clonotype showed up many times. The rearrangement uses TRBV12-3 or TRBV12-4 and TRBJ2-5, with 14 bases aligning to TRBD2. Matching the DNA end better, TRBJ2-1 makes the J call doubtful. This CDR3 has 13 amino acids. CDR3 in DNA: TGTGCCAGCAGGGGACTAGCGGGAGAAGCGCAGTTCTTC. Its translation: CASRGLAGEAQFF.

V and J are TRBV10-3 and TRBJ2-5, with 7 bases lining up with TRBD2. The CDR3 runs 12 residues. The junction had 2 bases not matched to a gene; V was cut back by 6 bases and J by 4 bases. The germline V gene encodes CDR1 ENHRY and CDR2 SYGVKD. CDR3 amino acids: CAISVAGETQYF. The DNA for the CDR3 is TGTGCCATCAGCGTAGCGGGAGAGACCCAGTACTTC.

This clonotype was detected only a few times. The chain couples TRBV4-1 to TRBJ2-5; 7 bases are a match to TRBD2. The CDR3 sequence is 15 residues long. Trimming at V came to 7 bases and at J to 5 bases, leaving 13 bases not matched to a gene. CDR1 is MGHRA and CDR2 is YSYEKL in the germline V gene. CDR3 amino acids: CASNLQAGIGETQYF. CDR3 in DNA: TGCGCCAGCAACCTGCAAGCGGGAATCGGCGAGACCCAGTACTTC.

The V call is TRBV20-1, the J call TRBJ2-7; 12 bases agree with TRBD2. J was trimmed by 4 bases and V by 6 bases; bases with no gene match: 13. This CDR3 has 16 residues. In germline, CDR1 is DFQATT, CDR2 SNEGSKA (reference sequence). For the CDR3, the DNA is TGCAGTGCAACCCCGACTAGCGGGAGTGTAAGGTACGAGCAGTACTTC. Translation: CSATPTSGSVRYEQYF.

This clonotype was picked up many times. The genes are TRBV5-1 and TRBJ2-2, with D perhaps matching TRBD1 (7 bases). Trimming stripped 3 bases from V and 6 bases from J, with 12 bases between. The length of the CDR3 is 14 residues. CDR1 is SGHRS and CDR2 is YFSETQ in the germline V gene. The CDR3 DNA reads as TGCGCCAGCAGCTCGCAGGGGGGTCCCGGGGAGCTGTTTTTT. The encoded protein is CASSSQGGPGELFF.

This clonotype was detected only a few times. V and J are TRBV3-1 and TRBJ2-5, with D perhaps TRBD1 or TRBD2 (5 bases each). The ends were cut back, 1 base at V and 2 bases at J, with 14 bases in the middle. CDR1 is LGHDT and CDR2 is YNNKEL in the germline V gene (reference sequence). The CDR3 runs to 16 residues. The CDR3: CASSQGGAAVQETQYF. DNA for the CDR3: TGTGCCAGCAGCCAAGGTGGGGCAGCGGTACAAGAGACCCAGTACTTC.

This clonotype has ten or more counts. This chain connects TRBV9 to TRBJ2-5; TRBD2 agrees at 7 bases. The end of the DNA fits TRBJ2-7 better, so the J call may be wrong. Looked up from germline, CDR1 is SGDLS and CDR2 is YYNGEE. The CDR3 is made up of 14 amino acids. The CDR3: CASSVGEGRYEQYF. DNA of the CDR3: TGTGCCAGCAGCGTAGGGGAGGGCAGGTACGAGCAGTACTTC.

This clonotype was detected a few times. The CDR3 region is CASSPRSGSVETQYF. In DNA form, the CDR3 reads TGTGCCAGCAGTCCCCGTAGCGGGAGTGTGGAGACCCAGTACTTC. The rearrangement links TRBV6-5 to TRBJ2-5; 9 nucleotides match TRBD2. V was pared by 5 bases and J by 5 bases, with 9 bases of the junction left unmatched. From germline, CDR1 is MNHEY and CDR2 SVGAGI. CDR3 length: 15 residues.

The table lists this clonotype with many counts. The genes are TRBV20-1 and TRBJ2-7, with 8 positions matching TRBD1. J lost 5 bases, V lost 4 bases, and 16 bases had no gene match. Germline V CDR1 and CDR2: DFQATT, SNEGSKA (reference sequence). The CDR3 runs 16 residues. CDR3 coding DNA: TGCAGTGCTACCAGGGGGCAGGGGCGTCCTCGCGACGAGCAGTACTTC. This translates into CSATRGQGRPRDEQYF.

The table lists this clonotype with a few counts. The J gene is TRBJ1-2, the V gene TRBV2, with D tentatively TRBD1 (6 bases). This CDR3 is 13 amino acids long. V was trimmed by 6 bases and J by 8 bases, leaving 16 bases between them. Germline V gene data show CDR1 as SNHLY and CDR2 as FYNNEI. Written as DNA, the CDR3 is TGTGCCAGCAGAGGACAGCCGATTTACGGCTACACCTTC. Its protein is CASRGQPIYGYTF.

This clonotype came up many times. This sequence joins TRBV28 and TRBJ2-1; TRBD2 matches 10 bases. Germline V CDR1 and CDR2: MDHEN, SYDVKM. The CDR3 has 17 amino acids. Trimming cost V 2 bases and J 12 bases; bases outside gene matches: 16. CDR3 region: CASSLVLAGVRSPSQFF. The CDR3 nucleotides are TGTGCCAGCAGTTTAGTCCTAGCGGGAGTTCGTTCACCTTCGCAGTTCTTC.

This clonotype occurred a few times. The chain employs TRBV4-2 and TRBJ2-1, with TRBD2 matching over 7 bases. V dropped 3 bases and J dropped 5; count of bases not matched to a gene: 10. From germline, CDR1 is LGHNA and CDR2 YNFKEQ. This CDR3 spans 16 amino acids. As DNA, the CDR3 is TGTGCCAGCAGCCAGGCCGGGGAGCGGGATAACAATGAGCAGTTCTTC. Its protein is CASSQAGERDNNEQFF.

The chain carries TRBV5-1 and TRBJ1-3; 10 bases fit TRBD1. V lost 3 bases and J lost 0; bases outside the gene matches: 9. CDR3 length equals 18 residues. Germline CDR1 SGHRS, CDR2 YFSETQ. Here the CDR3 reads CASSSSTGGSYSGNTIYF. DNA of the CDR3: TGCGCCAGCAGCTCGTCGACAGGGGGCTCATACTCTGGAAACACCATATATTTT.

V and J are TRBV6-6 and TRBJ2-7; 8 bases are shared with TRBD2. The germline V gene encodes CDR1 MNHNY and CDR2 SVGAGI (reference sequence). J lost 6 bases, V lost 5 bases, and 9 bases had no gene match. This CDR3 is built from 14 residues. The CDR3 spells CASSPLAVQPEQYF. In DNA, the CDR3 is TGTGCCAGCAGTCCACTAGCGGTGCAACCCGAGCAGTACTTC.

This clonotype was counted only a few times. This rearrangement joins TRBV29-1 to TRBJ2-3; 9 bases align to TRBD2. Germline V gene lookup returns CDR1 SQVTM and CDR2 ANQGSEA. This CDR3 region has 15 residues. Trimming at V came to 7 bases and at J to 2 bases, leaving 10 bases not matched to a gene. CDR3 coding DNA: TGCAGCGCTGTCCGGACTAGCGAATACACAGATACGCAGTATTTT. This translates into CSAVRTSEYTDTQYF.

The rearrangement uses TRBV20-1 and TRBJ1-1, with D hard to call. V lost 2 bases, J lost 4 bases, and 5 bases lay in between. CDR1 and CDR2 (germline): DFQATT, SNEGSKA (reference sequence). The CDR3 runs 11 residues. CDR3 in amino acids: CSARKATEAFF. The CDR3 nucleotides read TGCAGTGCTAGAAAGGCCACTGAAGCTTTCTTT.

The chain has TRBV7-2 and TRBJ1-1, with D possibly matching TRBD1 (5 bases). This CDR3 has 14 residues. Germline V gene data show CDR1 as SGHTA and CDR2 as FQGNSA. The V end was cut by 5 bases, the J end by 0 bases, with 10 bases between. Here the CDR3 reads CASSKSGMNTEAFF. Written as DNA, the CDR3 is TGTGCCAGCAGCAAGTCAGGGATGAACACTGAAGCTTTCTTT.

V gene TRBV5-6 combines with J gene TRBJ1-4; D might be TRBD1 (5 bases). This CDR3 contains 14 residues. Trimming took 4 bases from V and 8 from J, leaving 15 bases between them. Germline values: CDR1 SGHDT, CDR2 YYEEEE. The chain's CDR3 is CASSLKGVGEKLFF. The CDR3 region has the DNA TGTGCCAGCAGCCTGAAAGGGGTGGGGGAAAAACTGTTTTTT.

This clonotype turned up a few times. The final CDR3 position lacks the conserved phenylalanine or tryptophan, pointing to a likely read error. The rearrangement links TRBV9 to TRBJ2-7, with a weak D call TRBD1 (5 bases). With 0 bases removed from V and 7 bases from J, the gap between germline ends came to 11 bases. Germline assignment: CDR1 SGDLS and CDR2 YYNGEE. The CDR3 covers 13 residues. In nucleotides, the CDR3 is TGTGCCAGCAGCGTAGAGGGGCTCGGGGAGCAGTACTCC. It encodes CASSVEGLGEQYS.

This clonotype was counted only a few times. The CDR3 is CSASLRGDEQFF. As DNA, the CDR3 is TGCAGTGCTAGTCTCCGGGGCGATGAGCAGTTCTTC. This chain connects TRBV20-1 to TRBJ2-5; D might be TRBD1 or TRBD2, each matching 5 bases. The tail of the sequence fits TRBJ2-1 better, so the J call may be wrong. The length of the CDR3 is 12 residues. In germline, CDR1 is DFQATT, CDR2 SNEGSKA (reference sequence).

This clonotype is labeled as medium-sized. V and J are TRBV14 and TRBJ2-1; the match to TRBD2 covers 7 bases. CDR3 length equals 17 residues. The J segment lost 0 bases and the V segment lost 3 bases, leaving 8 bases of the junction unmatched. The germline V gene encodes CDR1 SGHDN and CDR2 FVKESK. The CDR3 sequence: CASSQAFGEGSYNEQFF. CDR3 sequence (DNA): TGTGCCAGCAGCCAGGCCTTTGGGGAGGGCTCCTACAATGAGCAGTTCTTC.

The table lists this clonotype with a few counts. The V gene is TRBV12-3 or TRBV12-4, the J gene TRBJ2-5; 10 nucleotides agree with TRBD2. The J call may not be correct, given that the DNA end is closer to TRBJ2-1. The CDR3 consists of 12 residues. CDR3 residues: CASSYGTSAQFF. CDR3 bases: TGTGCCAGCAGTTACGGGACTAGCGCTCAGTTCTTC.

The rearrangement uses TRBV20-1 and TRBJ2-7; 9 bases agree with TRBD1. The CDR3 is 13 residues long. The ends lost 3 bases at V and 2 bases at J; junction bases unmatched: 2. In germline, CDR1 is DFQATT, CDR2 SNEGSKA (reference sequence). CDR3 coding DNA: TGCAGTGCTAGGGGGACAGGGCCCTACGAGCAGTACTTC. Translating it yields CSARGTGPYEQYF.

A single count supports this clonotype. The chain links TRBV7-2 to TRBJ2-5; D is ambiguous. Per germline, CDR1 SGHTA and CDR2 FQGNSA. The CDR3 is 13 residues long. V lost 5 bases and J lost 11, with 18 bases in between. In DNA form, the CDR3 reads TGTGCCAGCAGCGCCCCCGGGCTTCGGTTTCAGTACTTC. This sequence encodes CASSAPGLRFQYF.

Only a few counts were recorded for this clonotype. The V and J genes are TRBV29-1 and TRBJ2-1, with a weak D call TRBD2 (6 bases). The CDR3 extends over 15 amino acids. Germline V CDR1 and CDR2: SQVTM, ANQGSEA. V shed 1 base and J shed 5 bases, with 15 bases lying between them. CDR3 bases: TGCAGCGTTGAAGGCAAGCGGGTTGGGCACAATGAGCAGTTCTTC. It encodes CSVEGKRVGHNEQFF.

This clonotype was observed a handful of times. This rearrangement joins TRBV5-1 to TRBJ2-5; TRBD1 is a possible D gene (5 bases). Germline lookup yields CDR1 SGHRS and CDR2 YFSETQ. V was shortened by 4 bases and J by 3 bases, with 13 bases between the two germline ends. CDR3 size: 14 residues. CDR3 sequence: CASSVSGSEETQYF. Written as DNA, the CDR3 is TGCGCCAGCAGCGTATCAGGGTCTGAAGAGACCCAGTACTTC.

The chain combines TRBV5-1 with TRBJ2-5; perhaps D is TRBD1 or TRBD2 (5 bases each). Trimming pared 0 bases from V and 4 bases from J, leaving 16 bases between. CDR3 length: 16 residues. Germline V lookup: CDR1 SGHRS, CDR2 YFSETQ. The CDR3 reads CASSLAGSGRGETQYF. CDR3 nucleotides: TGCGCCAGCAGCTTGGCCGGGTCAGGGAGAGGAGAGACCCAGTACTTC.

V gene TRBV2 combines with J gene TRBJ2-5, with a tentative D call TRBD2 (5 bases). V lost 7 bases and J 5 bases, leaving 20 bases between the germline ends. The CDR3 extends over 15 amino acids. In germline, CDR1 is SNHLY, CDR2 FYNNEI. CDR3 protein: CASKSWTLEAETQYF. In nucleotides, the CDR3 is TGTGCCAGCAAATCTTGGACTTTAGAGGCTGAGACCCAGTACTTC.

In its sample, this clonotype was seen a few times. A junction boundary mismatches the germline segment, possibly from a read error. V gene TRBV3-1 combines with J gene TRBJ2-5; TRBD1 agrees at 8 bases. Germline V gene lookup returns CDR1 LGHDT and CDR2 YNNKEL (reference sequence). This CDR3 has 12 residues. Here the CDR3 reads CASSQDPGQEDF. CDR3 DNA: TGTGCCAGCAGCCAAGACCCGGGACAGGAGGACTTC.

V and J are TRBV9 and TRBJ1-4; maybe TRBD1 (6 bases). CDR3 length equals 16 residues. Germline V CDR1 and CDR2: SGDLS, YYNGEE. Trimming cost V 4 bases and J 8 bases, with 21 bases left between them. CDR3: CASSTHLGGHLEKLFF. DNA of the CDR3: TGTGCCAGCAGCACCCACTTAGGGGGGCACTTGGAAAAACTGTTTTTT. Together with reference TRBV9 and TRBJ1-4, the CDR3 gives the full variable domain: DSGVTQTPKHLITATGQRVTLRCSPRSGDLSVYWYQQSLDQGLQFLIQYYNGEERAKGNILERFSAQQFPDLHSELNLSSLELGDSALYFCASSTHLGGHLEKLFFGSGTQLSVL.